Each of the 3 T cell receptor beta chains below was sequenced from the same sample in a study of control samples from healthy donors and cancer patients (dated by TCRdb to 2019 to 2021). Library prep was done by the immunoSEQ multiplex PCR assay. TCRdb obtained this table from immuneACCESS and retained in-frame rearrangements with V and J assigned. These tables miss some clones; where compared with another copy, unresolved V genes account for less than half of the shortfall, and the remainder is unexplained. Recorded for this sample are approximately 90,000 clones; around 85% of them occurred a single time. The ten biggest clones cover under 40% of the sample. Specimen: PBMCs. The receptors here all came from a man between 70 and 80 years old with lung cancer.

This clone was recorded only once. This rearrangement joins TRBV14 to TRBJ2-7; D is possibly TRBD2 (6 bases). The CDR3 is 17 residues long. Looked up from germline, CDR1 is SGHDN and CDR2 is FVKESK. The ends were cut back, 2 bases at V and 1 base at J, with 18 bases in the middle. For the CDR3, the DNA is TGTGCCAGCAGCCAAAGGAAGGGAGGCATCAGGTCCTACGAGCAGTACTTC. This encodes CASSQRKGGIRSYEQYF.

J is TRBJ2-3 and V is TRBV7-2; D uncertain. Germline CDR1 and CDR2: SGHTA and FQGNSA. CDR3 length: 12 residues. Between the trimmed V and J ends, which lost 5 bases and 4 bases, there was a span of 7 bases. The chain's CDR3 is CASSPYADTQYF. The CDR3, as DNA: TGTGCCAGCAGCCCATATGCAGATACGCAGTATTTT.

CDR3 nucleotide sequence: TGTGCCAGCAGCGCAACCGGGACAGGGGTCCCTGAGCAGTTCTTC. Its translation: CASSATGTGVPEQFF. This chain connects TRBV7-3 to TRBJ2-1, with TRBD1 matching 10 bases. CDR1 and CDR2 (germline): SGHTA, FQGTGA. V gave up 5 bases and J gave up 9 bases; unmatched junction bases: 10. The CDR3 has 15 residues.